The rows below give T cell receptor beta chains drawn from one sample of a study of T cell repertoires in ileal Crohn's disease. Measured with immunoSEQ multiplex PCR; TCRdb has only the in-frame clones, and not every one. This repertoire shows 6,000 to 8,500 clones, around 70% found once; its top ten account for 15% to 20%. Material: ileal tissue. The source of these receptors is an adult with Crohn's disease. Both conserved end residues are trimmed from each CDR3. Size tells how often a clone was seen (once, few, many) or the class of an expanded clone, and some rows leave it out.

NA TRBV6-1 ASSESLRAIWSNQPQH
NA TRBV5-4 ASSSDEGAVYEKLF
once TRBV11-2 ASSLAAGGSADTQY
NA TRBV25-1 ASSGQGGVTYEQY
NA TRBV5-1 ASSLAWVGPSYNEQF
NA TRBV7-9 ASSSRQGMGEKLF
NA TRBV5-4 ASSSSRSGNSPLH
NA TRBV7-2 ASSLVGAARGNTIY
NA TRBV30 AWSEGLSTDTQY
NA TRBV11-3 ASSLGPLRGGELF
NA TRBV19 ASSKQGSGVNTEAF
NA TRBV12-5 ASLSNGNTIY
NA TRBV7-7 ASSLGTGERKH
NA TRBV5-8 ASRRNAGNTGELF
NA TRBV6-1 ASSEGVGLGYT
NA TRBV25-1 ASSDRDRGHEQY
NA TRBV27 ASSPTSGTRVRNEQF
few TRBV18 ASSSTFQETQY
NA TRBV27 ASSPNTGELF
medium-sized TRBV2 ASSPTGAGELF
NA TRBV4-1 ASSQGQGGGQPQH
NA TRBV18 ASSPPDYGAGNTIY
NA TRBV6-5 ASRRTGVSNYGYT
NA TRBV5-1 ASSADRVGDGYT
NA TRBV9 ASSLQGGELF
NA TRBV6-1 ASSELVGGATGNTIY
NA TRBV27 ASSLKAGAANYGYT
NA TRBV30 AWSAGQDTEAF